The text below deals with one TCR beta chain. The antigen remains undetermined. Treatment in this sample: oral pan-JAK inhibitor, 5-10 mg twice daily. This record belongs to a study of CD8+ T cells in alopecia areata. Study-wide context: The share of scalp area affected provided the severity score for treated patients. Whole-study findings and limits: Lesional tissue from the scalp (especially in alopecia totalis/universalis) showed higher clonality than normal scalp.

The CDR3 is made up of 14 amino acids. With 2 bases removed from V and 3 bases from J, the gap between germline ends came to 14 bases. Germline loops: CDR1 SQVTM, CDR2 ANQGSEA. Investigators isolated RNA and reverse transcribed it into cDNA to act as the sequencing template. Produced via immunoSEQ multiplex PCR; TCRdb's table is partial and in-frame only. Among 90,000 to 150,000 clones listed, about 61% were seen once. The TCR comes from a human donor with alopecia areata. This chain links TRBV29-1 with TRBJ2-7; possible D gene TRBD2, 6 bases. The sequenced sample was CD8+ T cells sorted from blood, obtained at week 4, from a patient treated with tofacitinib. Written as DNA, the CDR3 is TGCAGCGTTGAAAAGGGGACGGAGGGCTACGAGCAGTACTTC. It encodes CSVEKGTEGYEQYF.